These 2 T cell receptor beta chains were sequenced from one sample in a study of CD8 T cells in ankylosing spondylitis. TCRdb re-derived calls from the 5' RACE reads in MiXCR, one entry per CDR3 protein. Altogether some 270,000 distinct CDR3 sequences are present, 18% being singletons, with the ten largest covering 25% to 40%. Sequenced: blood, either unsorted or a sorted T cell fraction (not recorded which). The origin of the receptors is a male donor with ankylosing spondylitis or in good health (not recorded which).

The chain uses TRBV7-3 and TRBJ2-1, with 7 nucleotides matching TRBD2. The CDR3 covers 15 residues. The J segment lost 10 bases and the V segment lost 2 bases, leaving 11 bases of the junction unmatched. CDR1 and CDR2 (germline): SGHTA, FQGTGA. CDR3 in DNA: TGTGCCAGCAGCTTAGCAGACCGACTAGCTAGGGAGCAGTTCTTC. This encodes CASSLADRLAREQFF.

The chain links TRBV5-8 to TRBJ2-2, with TRBD1 matching 9 bases. Germline-derived CDR1 and CDR2 are SGHTS and YDEGEE. The CDR3 has 15 amino acids. Trimming at V came to 4 bases and at J to 6 bases, leaving 7 bases not matched to a gene. The CDR3 protein is CASSGGQGPAGELFF. CDR3 DNA: TGTGCCAGCAGCGGTGGACAGGGGCCAGCCGGGGAGCTGTTTTTT.